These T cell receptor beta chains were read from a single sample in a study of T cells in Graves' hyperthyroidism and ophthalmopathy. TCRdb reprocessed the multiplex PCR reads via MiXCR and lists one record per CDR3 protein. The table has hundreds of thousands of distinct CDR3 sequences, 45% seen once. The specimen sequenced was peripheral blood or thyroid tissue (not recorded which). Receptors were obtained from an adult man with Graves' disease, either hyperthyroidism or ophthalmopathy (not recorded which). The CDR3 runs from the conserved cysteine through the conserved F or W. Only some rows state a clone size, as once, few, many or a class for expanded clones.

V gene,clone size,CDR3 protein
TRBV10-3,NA,CATGDREVSPLHF
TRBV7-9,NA,CVSSWAAGVQETQYF
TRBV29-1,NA,CSAVGDLNTEAFF
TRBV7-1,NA,CASSSLLPTGQMNAEAFF
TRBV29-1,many,CSAREGREQYF
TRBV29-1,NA,CSASSGRSFEQYF
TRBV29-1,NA,CSVVGRDRGGYTF
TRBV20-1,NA,CSASWTGNTEAFF
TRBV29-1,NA,CSVKTPGQIQETQYF
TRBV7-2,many,CASSSDWASGYTF
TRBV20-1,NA,CSAGPSEETQYF
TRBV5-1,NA,CASSHPDGAYVLTF
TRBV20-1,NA,CSAWATGYLYNSPLHF
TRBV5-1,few,CASSLTGQLQLPGNTIYF
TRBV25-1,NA,CASNRGNYEQYF
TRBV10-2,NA,CVSSVAGGTEAFF
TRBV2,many,CASSVGRSQETQYF
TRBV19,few,CASRAGENTEAFF
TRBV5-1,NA,CASSLTGSMNTEAFF
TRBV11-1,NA,CASGTRGDYEQYF
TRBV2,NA,CASSELRTLRDIGNQPQHF
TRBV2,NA,CASMSQGSYEQYF
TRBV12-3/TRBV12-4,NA,CASSYDRGQGYTF
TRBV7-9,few,CASGPLGRVEQYF
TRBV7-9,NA,CASSLAAGGGYEQYF
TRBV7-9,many,CASSLIGQGYEQYF
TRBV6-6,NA,CASSEEGKGTEAFF
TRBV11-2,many,CASSPGIPRAFF
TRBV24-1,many,CATSDSGQGQETQYF
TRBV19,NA,CASSIGSKPSHYGYTF
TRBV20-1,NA,CSGHRGYSGNTIYF
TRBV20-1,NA,CSAPGPPSGSNQPQHF
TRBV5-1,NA,CASSLTGKSNQPQHF
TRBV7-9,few,CASSFQGQSNQPQHF
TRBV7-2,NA,CASGASGGYPEAFF
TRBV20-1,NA,CSARGGGRQNTEAFF
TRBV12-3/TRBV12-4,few,CASSLWSWKDNQPQHF
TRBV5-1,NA,CASSLEGQNYGFTF
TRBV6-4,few,CASRGNRGPQETQYF
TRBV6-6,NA,CAGGQAYSYEQYF
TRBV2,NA,CASSPQRIDTQYF
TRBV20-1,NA,CSARATGLAEQETQYF
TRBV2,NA,CASTLDTSNGGTEASF
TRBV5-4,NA,CASRRRASVYNSSLHF
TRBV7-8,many,CASSLTGTSVYEQYF
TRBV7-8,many,CASNPGPGYEQYF
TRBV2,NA,CASSPGSGAVQPQHF
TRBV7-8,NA,CASSFGQPEKLFF
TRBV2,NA,CASSEGVRGSTDTQYF